This paragraph reports one TCR beta chain. The antigen is unknown. The V gene end was trimmed by 2 bases and the J gene end by 2 bases; junction bases not matched to a gene: 6. The CDR3 extends over 15 amino acids. The germline V gene has CDR1 SNHLY and CDR2 FYNNEI. The sample comes from a study of T cell responses to AZD1222 COVID-19 vaccine. Study outcomes and limitations: Females outnumbered males among donors, who were mostly white British; clonal diversity was possibly underestimated. Close to half of spike-specific TCRs reportedly recognize unmutated variant regions.

TCRdb keeps only in-frame clones here, not all; method: immunoSEQ multiplex PCR. The data contain about 86,000 clones, about nine tenths of them singletons. This sample comprised peripheral blood, obtained on day 0 of AZD1222 vaccination. The sequence derives from an adult in good health. V is TRBV2 and J is TRBJ2-7; the match to TRBD2 covers 7 bases. CDR3 protein: CASSETGGGPYEQYF. The CDR3 DNA is TGTGCCAGCAGTGAAACGGGGGGTGGGCCCTACGAGCAGTACTTC.